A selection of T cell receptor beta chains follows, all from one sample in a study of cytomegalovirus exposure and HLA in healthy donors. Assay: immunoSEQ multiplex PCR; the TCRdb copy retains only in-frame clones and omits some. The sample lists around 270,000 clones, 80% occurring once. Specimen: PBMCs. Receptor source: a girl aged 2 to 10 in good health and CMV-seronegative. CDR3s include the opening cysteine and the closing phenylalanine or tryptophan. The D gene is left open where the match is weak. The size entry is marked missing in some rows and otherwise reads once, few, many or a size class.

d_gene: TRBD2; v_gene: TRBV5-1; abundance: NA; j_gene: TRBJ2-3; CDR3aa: CASSWGLAGGAGTDTQYF; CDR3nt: TGCGCCAGCAGCTGGGGACTAGCGGGGGGGGCTGGCACAGATACGCAGTATTTT
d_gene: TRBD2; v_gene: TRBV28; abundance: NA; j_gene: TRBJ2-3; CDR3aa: CASPKSTSGATDTQYF; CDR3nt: TGTGCCAGCCCTAAGTCCACTAGCGGCGCCACAGATACGCAGTATTTT
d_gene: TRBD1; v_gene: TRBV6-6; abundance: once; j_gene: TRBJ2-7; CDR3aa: CASSYDRAYEQYF; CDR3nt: TGTGCCAGCAGTTATGACAGGGCGTACGAGCAGTACTTC
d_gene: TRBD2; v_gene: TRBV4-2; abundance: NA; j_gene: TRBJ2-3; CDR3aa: CASSQDPGTSGRTYTDTQYF; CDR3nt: TGTGCCAGCAGCCAAGATCCCGGGACTAGCGGGAGGACTTACACAGATACGCAGTATTTT
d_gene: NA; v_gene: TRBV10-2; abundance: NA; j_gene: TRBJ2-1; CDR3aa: CASRAGADRNYNEQFF; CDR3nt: TGCGCCAGCAGGGCGGGAGCAGACAGGAACTACAATGAGCAGTTCTTC
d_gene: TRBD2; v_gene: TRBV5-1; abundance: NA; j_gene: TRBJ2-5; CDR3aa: CASSLGRGEQETQYF; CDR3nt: TGCGCCAGCAGCTTGGGGCGGGGGGAACAAGAGACCCAGTACTTC
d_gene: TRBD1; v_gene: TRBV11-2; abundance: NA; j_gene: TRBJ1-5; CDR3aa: CASSSAGTGENQPQHF; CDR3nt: TGTGCCAGCAGCTCAGCCGGGACAGGGGAAAATCAGCCCCAGCATTTT
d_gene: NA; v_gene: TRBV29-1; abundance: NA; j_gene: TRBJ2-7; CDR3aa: CSVGVSNEQYF; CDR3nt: TGCAGCGTTGGTGTTTCCAACGAGCAGTACTTC
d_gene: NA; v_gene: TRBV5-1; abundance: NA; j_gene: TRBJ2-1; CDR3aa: CASSLDLPRGQFF; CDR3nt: TGCGCCAGCAGCTTGGATCTTCCACGAGGGCAGTTCTTC
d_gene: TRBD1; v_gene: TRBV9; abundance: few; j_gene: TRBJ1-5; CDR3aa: CASSVGQGENQPQHF; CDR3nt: TGTGCCAGCAGCGTAGGGCAGGGGGAGAATCAGCCCCAGCATTTT
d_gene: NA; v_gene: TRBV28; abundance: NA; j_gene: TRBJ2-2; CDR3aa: CASSLSTGELFF; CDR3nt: TGTGCCAGCAGTTTATCAACCGGGGAGCTGTTTTTT
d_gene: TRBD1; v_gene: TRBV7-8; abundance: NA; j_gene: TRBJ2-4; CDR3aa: CATSDRVGIQYF; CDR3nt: TGTGCCACGTCCGACAGGGTCGGCATTCAGTACTTC
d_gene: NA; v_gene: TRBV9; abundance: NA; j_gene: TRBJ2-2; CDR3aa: CASSADRGELFF; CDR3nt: TGTGCCAGCAGCGCAGATCGTGGGGAGCTGTTTTTT
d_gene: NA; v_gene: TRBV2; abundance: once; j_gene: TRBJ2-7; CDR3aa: CATKRASGRGPYEQYF; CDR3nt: TGTGCCACCAAAAGGGCATCGGGCAGGGGTCCCTACGAGCAGTACTTC
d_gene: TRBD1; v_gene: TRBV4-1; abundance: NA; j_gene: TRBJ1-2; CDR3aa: CASSARQGKDGYTF; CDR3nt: TGCGCCAGCAGCGCAAGACAGGGAAAGGATGGCTACACCTTC
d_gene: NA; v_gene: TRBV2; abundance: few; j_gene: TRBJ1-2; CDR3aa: CASRVVGGHGYTF; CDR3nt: TGTGCCAGCCGAGTCGTCGGAGGGCATGGCTACACCTTC
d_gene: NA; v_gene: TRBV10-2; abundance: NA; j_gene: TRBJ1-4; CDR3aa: CASSVVGTGTTNEKLFF; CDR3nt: TGCGCCAGCAGTGTCGTTGGTACCGGGACAACTAATGAAAAACTGTTTTTT
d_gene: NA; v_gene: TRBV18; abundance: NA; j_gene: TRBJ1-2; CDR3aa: CASSPASGLYGYTF; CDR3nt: TGTGCCAGCTCACCAGCTTCAGGGCTCTATGGCTACACCTTC
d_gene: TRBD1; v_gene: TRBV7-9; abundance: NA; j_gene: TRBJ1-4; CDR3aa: CSSSQIRTGGGEKLFF; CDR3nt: TGTTCCAGCAGCCAGATAAGAACAGGGGGAGGAGAAAAACTGTTTTTT
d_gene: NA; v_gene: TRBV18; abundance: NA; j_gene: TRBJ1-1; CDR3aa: CASSPASGNTEAFF; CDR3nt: TGTGCCAGCTCACCCGCTTCCGGGAACACTGAAGCTTTCTTT
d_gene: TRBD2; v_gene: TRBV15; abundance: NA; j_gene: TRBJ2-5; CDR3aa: CATSRDLAGGHQETQYF; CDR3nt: TGTGCCACCAGCAGAGATCTAGCGGGGGGCCACCAAGAGACCCAGTACTTC
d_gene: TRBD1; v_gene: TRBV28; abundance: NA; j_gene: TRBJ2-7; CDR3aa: CAIDRADEQYF; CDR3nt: TGTGCCATCGACAGGGCCGACGAGCAGTACTTC
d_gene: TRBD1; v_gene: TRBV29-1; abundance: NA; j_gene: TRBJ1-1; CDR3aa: CSVKDRGTEAFF; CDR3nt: TGCAGCGTTAAAGACAGGGGTACTGAAGCTTTCTTT
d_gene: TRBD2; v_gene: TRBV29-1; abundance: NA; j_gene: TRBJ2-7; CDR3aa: CSVEGLAGGVVVSAYEQYF; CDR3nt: TGCAGCGTTGAAGGCCTAGCGGGCGGAGTGGTGGTATCTGCCTACGAGCAGTACTTC
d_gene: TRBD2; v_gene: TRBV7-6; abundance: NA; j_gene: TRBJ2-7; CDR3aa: CASSPSSGGTYEQYF; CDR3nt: TGTGCCAGCAGCCCAAGTAGCGGGGGGACCTACGAGCAGTACTTC